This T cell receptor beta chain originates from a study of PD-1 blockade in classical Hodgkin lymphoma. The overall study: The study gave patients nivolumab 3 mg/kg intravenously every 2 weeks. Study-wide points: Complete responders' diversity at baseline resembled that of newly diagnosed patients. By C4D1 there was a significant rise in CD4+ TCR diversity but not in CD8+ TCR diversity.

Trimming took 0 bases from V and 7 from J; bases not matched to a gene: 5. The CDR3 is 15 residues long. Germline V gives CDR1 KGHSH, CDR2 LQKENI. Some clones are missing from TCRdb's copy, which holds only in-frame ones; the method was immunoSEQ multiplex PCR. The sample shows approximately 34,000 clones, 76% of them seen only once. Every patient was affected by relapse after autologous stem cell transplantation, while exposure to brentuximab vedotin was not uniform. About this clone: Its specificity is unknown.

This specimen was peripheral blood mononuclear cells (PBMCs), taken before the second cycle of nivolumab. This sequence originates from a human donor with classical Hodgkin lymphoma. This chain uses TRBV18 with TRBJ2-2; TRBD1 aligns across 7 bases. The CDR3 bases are TGTGCCAGCTCACCACCAGGGGGCGCGTTCGGGGAGCTGTTTTTT. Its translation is CASSPPGGAFGELFF.